The 22 T cell receptor beta chains in this list originate from one sample, sequenced in a study of blood T cell repertoires in COVID-19. Assay: immunoSEQ multiplex PCR; the TCRdb copy retains only in-frame clones and omits some. Among roughly 500,000 clones listed, approximately 89% were seen once. Specimen: peripheral blood. These receptors were obtained from a man aged 18-30 years with COVID-19, enrolled during active disease.

The genes are TRBV19 and TRBJ1-5; D unresolved. Trimming pared 3 bases from V and 6 bases from J, leaving 12 bases between. CDR1 and CDR2 (germline): LNHDA, SQIVND (reference sequence). This CDR3 comprises 14 residues. CDR3 bases: TGTGCCAGTAGTATGCAGGCAGGTGTTCAGCCCCAGCATTTT. It codes for CASSMQAGVQPQHF.

V and J are TRBV11-2 and TRBJ2-7; D may be TRBD2 (7 bases). The CDR3 length is 18 residues. Trimming shortened V by 2 bases and J by 0 bases, and 20 bases separated the two germline ends. CDR1 and CDR2 from the germline V gene are SGHAT and FQNNGV. The CDR3 is CASSLNGGARGGSYEQYF. The CDR3 region has the DNA TGTGCCAGCAGCTTAAACGGCGGGGCTAGGGGGGGCTCCTACGAGCAGTACTTC.

The V and J genes are TRBV2 and TRBJ2-2; 12 bases align to TRBD2. CDR3 length equals 16 residues. From germline, CDR1 is SNHLY and CDR2 FYNNEI. V dropped 6 bases and J dropped 4; count of bases not matched to a gene: 6. CDR3 DNA sequence: TGTGCCAGCAGGAGACTAGCGGGAGCACTCACCGGGGAGCTGTTTTTT. Amino acids: CASRRLAGALTGELFF.

The V gene is TRBV6-1, the J gene TRBJ2-3; 9 nucleotides align to TRBD1. V gave up 4 bases and J gave up 0 bases; unmatched junction bases: 11. The CDR3 has 18 residues. CDR1 and CDR2 from the germline V gene are MNHNS and SASEGT. The CDR3: CASSGEQGADTSTDTQYF. The CDR3 DNA reads as TGTGCCAGCAGTGGGGAACAGGGGGCGGACACTAGCACAGATACGCAGTATTTT.

The V and J genes are TRBV14 and TRBJ1-5; the match to TRBD1 covers 12 bases. V lost 4 bases and J lost 7; bases outside the gene matches: 5. The germline gives CDR1 SGHDN, CDR2 FVKESK. The length of the CDR3 is 15 residues. DNA for the CDR3: TGTGCCAGCAGCCCGGGACAGGGGGCGGGGCAGCCCCAGCATTTT. Translated, it gives CASSPGQGAGQPQHF. The full variable domain, its missing parts supplied by reference TRBV14 and TRBJ1-5, is EAGVTQFPSHSVIEKGQTVTLRCDPISGHDNLYWYRRVMGKEIKFLLHFVKESKQDESGMPNNRFLAERTGGTYSTLKVQPAELEDSGVYFCASSPGQGAGQPQHFGDGTRLSIL.

The V and J genes are TRBV20-1 and TRBJ2-5; 7 nucleotides align to TRBD1. In germline, CDR1 is DFQATT, CDR2 SNEGSKA (reference sequence). The CDR3 sequence is 15 residues long. Unmatched junction bases numbered 8, after V lost 3 bases and J lost 1 base. The CDR3 sequence: CSASQWDSPQETQYF. CDR3 nucleotides: TGCAGTGCTAGTCAATGGGACAGCCCCCAAGAGACCCAGTACTTC.

The V call is TRBV2, the J call TRBJ2-1; tentative D call: TRBD1 (6 bases). Germline lookup yields CDR1 SNHLY and CDR2 FYNNEI. Trimming took off 6 bases at V and 5 bases at J, with 17 bases between the two ends. The CDR3 totals 15 residues. The CDR3 loop is CASSIGQTINNEQFF. CDR3 in DNA: TGTGCCAGCAGCATAGGACAGACCATAAACAATGAGCAGTTCTTC.

The rearrangement uses TRBV20-1 and TRBJ2-5, with 13 bases aligning to TRBD2. Per the germline V gene, CDR1 is DFQATT and CDR2 is SNEGSKA (reference sequence). This CDR3 has 16 amino acids. Unmatched junction bases numbered 6, after V lost 3 bases and J lost 2 bases. The CDR3 is CSASRGGLAGQETQYF. The CDR3 nucleotides are TGCAGTGCTAGTCGAGGGGGACTAGCGGGGCAAGAGACCCAGTACTTC.

The V and J genes are TRBV6-5 and TRBJ2-1; 11 nucleotides match TRBD2. V lost 6 bases, J lost 6 bases, and 4 bases stayed unmatched. Germline values: CDR1 MNHEY, CDR2 SVGAGI. The CDR3 runs to 14 residues. The CDR3 DNA is TGTGCCAGCAGAAATAGCGGGGGGGCCAATGAGCAGTTCTTC. Residues: CASRNSGGANEQFF.

CDR3 loop: CAWSVGGETSLNTEAFF. The CDR3 nucleotides are TGTGCCTGGAGTGTAGGGGGGGAGACTTCCCTGAACACTGAAGCTTTCTTT. The genes are TRBV30 and TRBJ1-1, with TRBD1 as a possible D gene (6 bases). Trimming stripped 0 bases from V and 0 bases from J, with 17 bases between. Germline CDR1 GTSNPN, CDR2 SVGIG (reference sequence). The CDR3 spans 17 residues.

This clone was seen only a few times. V and J are TRBV29-1 and TRBJ2-3, with D possibly TRBD2 on 6 matching bases. The CDR3 contains 13 residues. The germline gives CDR1 SQVTM, CDR2 ANQGSEA. Trimming stripped 7 bases from V and 1 base from J, with 12 bases between. In DNA, the CDR3 is TGCAGCGGTGATAGCGGAGGCACAGATACGCAGTATTTT. Protein sequence: CSGDSGGTDTQYF.

V and J are TRBV29-1 and TRBJ2-1, with TRBD2 identical over 12 bases. The ends lost 1 base at V and 10 bases at J; junction bases unmatched: 11. The germline CDR1 and CDR2 sequences are SQVTM and ANQGSEA. The CDR3 contains 16 residues. The CDR3 DNA reads TGCAGCGTTGAAGGGGATCCGGGACTAGCGGGTGACGAGCAGTTCTTC. Translation gives CSVEGDPGLAGDEQFF.

The V call is TRBV4-2, the J call TRBJ1-2; a weak D match, TRBD1 (6 bases). V dropped 0 bases and J dropped 8 bases, with 13 bases sitting between them. CDR1 and CDR2 (germline): LGHNA, YNFKEQ. This CDR3 region has 14 residues. CDR3: CASSQDRGAAGYTF. The CDR3 bases are TGTGCCAGCAGCCAAGACCGGGGGGCGGCCGGCTACACCTTC.

This chain links TRBV5-4 with TRBJ2-1, with 13 bases that match TRBD2. The CDR3 extends over 16 amino acids. From germline, CDR1 is SGHNT and CDR2 YYREEE (reference sequence). V lost 3 bases, J lost 1 base, and 1 base stayed unmatched. CDR3 nucleotides: TGTGCCAGCAGCTGGGGACTAGCGGGGTCCTACAATGAGCAGTTCTTC. It specifies CASSWGLAGSYNEQFF.

This chain links TRBV25-1 with TRBJ1-6; D is perhaps TRBD1 (6 bases). CDR3 length: 16 residues. The germline V and J ends were trimmed by 4 bases and 7 bases, with 17 bases remaining between them. The germline CDR1 and CDR2 sequences are MGHDK and SYGVNS. The CDR3, as DNA: TGTGCCAGCAGTGGACATCAGGGGACGGGAAATTCACCCCTCCACTTT. Residues: CASSGHQGTGNSPLHF.

The rearrangement links TRBV3-1 (or the pseudogene TRBV3-2) to TRBJ1-4; 7 positions agree with TRBD1. Germline V gene data show CDR1 as LGHDT and CDR2 as YNNKEL (reference sequence). The CDR3 length is 14 residues. V gave up 4 bases and J gave up 4 bases; unmatched junction bases: 3. The CDR3 is CASSRGTVNEKLFF. In DNA form, the CDR3 reads TGTGCCAGCAGCCGCGGGACAGTTAATGAAAAACTGTTTTTT.

V is TRBV5-3 and J is TRBJ2-1, with D hard to call. TRBV5-3 is classed as an ORF, of uncertain function. Trimming removed 2 bases at V and 6 bases at J, with 12 bases between. CDR3 length: 14 amino acids. The CDR3 DNA reads as TGTGCCAGAAGCTTTCCAGGTATGGTCAATGAGCAGTTCTTC. Encoded protein: CARSFPGMVNEQFF.

CDR3 sequence: CASSQARGGIYEQFF. CDR3 coding DNA: TGTGCCAGCAGCCAAGCCCGGGGGGGCATATATGAGCAGTTCTTC. V is TRBV4-2 and J is TRBJ2-1; 8 positions match TRBD2. V gave up 1 base and J gave up 8 bases; unmatched junction bases: 7. The germline V gene encodes CDR1 LGHNA and CDR2 YNFKEQ. The CDR3 is made up of 15 amino acids.

The V call is TRBV7-9, the J call TRBJ1-4, with unresolved D. The CDR3 covers 16 residues. CDR1 SEHNR and CDR2 FQNEAQ come from the germline V gene (reference sequence). V lost 4 bases and J lost 3, with 15 bases in between. This chain's CDR3 is CASSWTFQLSNEKLFF. In DNA, the CDR3 is TGTGCCAGCAGCTGGACTTTTCAGCTTTCTAATGAAAAACTGTTTTTT.

The rearrangement links TRBV3-1 (or the pseudogene TRBV3-2) to TRBJ2-4; D gene ambiguous. The CDR3 covers 15 residues. Germline V CDR1 and CDR2: LGHDT, YNNKEL (reference sequence). Trimming left V 1 base short and J 6 bases short, with 13 bases between. This CDR3 reads CASSQVEDSLNIQYF. The CDR3 nucleotides read TGTGCCAGCAGCCAAGTAGAAGATAGTTTAAACATTCAGTACTTC.

V and J are TRBV9 and TRBJ2-7, with 8 bases fitting TRBD2. There are 17 residues in the CDR3. Germline values: CDR1 SGDLS, CDR2 YYNGEE. Trimming cost V 0 bases and J 1 base; bases outside gene matches: 9. In DNA form, the CDR3 reads TGTGCCAGCAGCGTAGGTTCTAGCGGGTACCCTTCCTACGAGCAGTACTTC. Protein: CASSVGSSGYPSYEQYF.

The rearrangement uses TRBV2 and TRBJ1-1; 9 bases line up with TRBD1. J was trimmed by 4 bases and V by 8 bases; bases with no gene match: 8. The CDR3 has 14 amino acids. CDR1 and CDR2 from the germline V gene are SNHLY and FYNNEI. This chain's CDR3 is CASRQGGWGTEAFF. Here the CDR3 DNA reads TGTGCCAGCCGACAGGGGGGCTGGGGCACTGAAGCTTTCTTT.